This record concerns one TCR beta chain sequence. Its cognate antigen is unknown. CDR3 length: 12 amino acids. Germline trimming cut 4 bases from V and 6 bases from J; bases unmatched to any gene: 3. Germline assignment: CDR1 KGHSH and CDR2 LQKENI. These data are taken from a study of cytomegalovirus exposure and HLA in healthy donors. Study as a whole: The platform used for the 120 or so validation repertoires matched that of the roughly 670 first-cohort repertoires, a later analysis reported. General study findings and limits: Altogether, 160 or so TCR beta chains were recorded as cytomegalovirus-associated. Rare TCR sequences predominated, though certain public TCRs were found in many donors.

The protocol was immunoSEQ multiplex PCR, while the TCRdb copy is restricted to in-frame clones and leaves out a portion. The sample shows around 150,000 clones, more than 70% of them seen only once. The donors were part of the validation cohort, which consisted of more than 90 subjects and was separate from the first cohort of around 620 subjects. What was sequenced was PBMCs. The receptor's source is a man aged 25 to 45 in good health and CMV-seropositive. The rearrangement links TRBV18 to TRBJ2-7; 7 nucleotides line up with TRBD2. This CDR3 reads CASSREGLEQYF. CDR3 sequence (DNA): TGTGCCAGCTCACGGGAGGGGCTCGAGCAGTACTTC.